Below, one TCR beta chain is given with its context. This CDR3 comprises 14 residues. Per the germline V gene, CDR1 is LNHDA and CDR2 is SQIVND (reference sequence). Trimming shortened V by 1 base and J by 5 bases, and 11 bases separated the two germline ends. This sample is part of a study of control samples from healthy donors and cancer patients. The method was immunoSEQ multiplex PCR; TCRdb's version includes in-frame clones alone and lacks a portion of them. The sample lists more than 95,000 clones, over 80% seen once, with approximately 0.58% in the top ten. This TCR derives from a man at least 80 years old with head and neck cancer. Sequencing was carried out using PBMCs. The rearrangement joins TRBV19 to TRBJ1-1; no reliable D call. As DNA, the CDR3 is TGTGCCAGTAGTATAGTAGGCTCGGGGACTGAAGCTTTCTTT. The encoded protein is CASSIVGSGTEAFF. Looking up the rest from reference TRBV19 and TRBJ1-1 gives the full variable domain: DGGITQSPKYLFRKEGQNVTLSCEQNLNHDAMYWYRQDPGQGLRLIYYSQIVNDFQKGDIAEGYSVSREKKESFPLTVTSAQKNPTAFYLCASSIVGSGTEAFFGQGTRLTVV.